This T cell receptor beta chain originates from a study of T cell responses to AZD1222 COVID-19 vaccine. The study, taken as a whole, reports: White British people made up most donors, females outnumbered males, and clonal diversity was possibly underestimated. The CD4 TCRs associated with vaccination extended across spike and predominated at 160-218 and 743-854. Seropositivity was recorded at baseline in only 6 or 7 AZD1222 recipients. An increase in Spike-specific TCR breadth and depth was observed after two AZD1222 doses.

Sequenced by immunoSEQ multiplex PCR; TCRdb stores in-frame clones only, minus some. The profile shows approximately 120,000 clones, about 88% of them singletons. Regarding this clone: The target antigen is unknown.

The sequence was obtained from an adult in good health. Sequenced material: peripheral blood, taken on day 0 of AZD1222 vaccination.

CDR3 protein: CASSLSGRDNYGYTF. Written as DNA, the CDR3 is TGTGCCAGCAGCTTGTCAGGGAGGGATAACTATGGCTACACCTTC. The chain is built from TRBV5-4 and TRBJ1-2, with a weak D call TRBD1 (5 bases). The V end was cut by 1 base, the J end by 1 base, with 11 bases between. Germline V gene lookup returns CDR1 SGHNT and CDR2 YYREEE (reference sequence). The CDR3 is 15 amino acids.